One and the same sample provided the 20 T cell receptor beta chains below, sequenced in a study of early T cells in non-severe SARS-CoV-2 infection. TCRdb re-called the 5' RACE reads with MiXCR, one entry per CDR3 protein. The sample consists of 98,000 or so distinct CDR3 sequences, 12% of them appearing once. Sequencing was performed on whole blood. The source of these receptors is an adult who was a healthcare worker with PCR-confirmed SARS-CoV-2 infection or an uninfected control (not recorded which).

The CDR3 region is CASNRDHNTGELFF. The CDR3 DNA is TGTGCCAGCAATAGGGACCATAACACCGGGGAGCTGTTTTTT. J is TRBJ2-2 and V is TRBV6-4, with D perhaps given as TRBD1 or TRBD2 (5 bases each). The CDR3 totals 14 residues. V was cut by 7 bases and J by 2 bases, with 11 bases left in between. Germline CDR1 MRHNA, CDR2 SNTAGT.

This clonotype was seen repeatedly, ten times or more. The chain recombines TRBV28 with TRBJ2-2, with 10 bases lining up with TRBD2. In germline, CDR1 is MDHEN, CDR2 SYDVKM. The CDR3 consists of 15 residues. V dropped 8 bases and J dropped 1; count of bases not matched to a gene: 4. CDR3 sequence: CASVRTSGNTGELFF. DNA of the CDR3: TGTGCCAGCGTGAGGACTAGCGGGAACACCGGGGAGCTGTTTTTT.

This clonotype occurred a few times. This chain links TRBV6-1 with TRBJ2-7, with a weak D call TRBD2 (5 bases). Germline loops: CDR1 MNHNS, CDR2 SASEGT. Trimming cost V 2 bases and J 0 bases, with 8 bases left between them. The CDR3 runs to 14 residues. The chain's CDR3 is CASSERGSSYEQYF. The DNA for the CDR3 is TGTGCCAGCAGTGAACGGGGAAGCTCCTACGAGCAGTACTTC.

This chain connects TRBV6-6 to TRBJ2-3; TRBD1 agrees at 7 bases. The germline CDR1 and CDR2 sequences are MNHNY and SVGAGI (reference sequence). The CDR3 runs to 17 residues. The ends lost 2 bases at V and 5 bases at J; junction bases unmatched: 13. The CDR3 loop reads CASSYPPDRRVKDTQYF. For the CDR3, the DNA is TGTGCCAGCAGTTACCCCCCGGACAGGAGAGTGAAAGATACGCAGTATTTT.

This clonotype turned up a few times. The V call is TRBV3-1, the J call TRBJ2-5, with D unresolved. The V end was cut by 0 bases, the J end by 9 bases, with 14 bases between. Germline V gene sequence: CDR1 LGHDT, CDR2 YNNKEL (reference sequence). The CDR3 runs 14 residues. The CDR3 bases are TGTGCCAGCAGCCAAGATCCGGCCGTCCCGGCCCAGTACTTC. Protein sequence: CASSQDPAVPAQYF.

This clonotype was detected many times. This chain uses TRBV30 with TRBJ2-5, with 8 bases matching TRBD1. CDR3 size: 11 residues. With 3 bases clipped from V and 10 bases from J, the junction kept 4 bases outside the gene matches. CDR1 is GTSNPN and CDR2 is SVGIG in the germline V gene (reference sequence). CDR3 coding DNA: TGTGCCTGGAGCCTCGGACAGGGCCAGTACTTC. Protein sequence: CAWSLGQGQYF.

In this sample, this clonotype turned up many times. This chain links TRBV6-1 with TRBJ1-6; weak D call: TRBD1 (5 bases). The CDR3 loop spans 18 amino acids. Trimming left V 0 bases short and J 9 bases short, with 21 bases between. Looked up from germline, CDR1 is MNHNS and CDR2 is SASEGT. The CDR3 region is CASSEAVVGAGGVSPLHF. The DNA for the CDR3 is TGTGCCAGCAGTGAAGCAGTCGTCGGGGCAGGTGGGGTTTCACCCCTCCACTTT.

The chain joins TRBV20-1 to TRBJ2-1, with no clear D. Germline CDR1 reads DFQATT; CDR2 reads SNEGSKA (reference sequence). This CDR3 is built from 13 residues. The ends were cut back, 3 bases at V and 6 bases at J, with 12 bases in the middle. CDR3 protein: CSASTLVPNEQFF. As DNA, the CDR3 is TGCAGTGCTAGCACCCTAGTTCCCAATGAGCAGTTCTTC.

This clonotype has a handful of counts. The chain joins TRBV11-2 to TRBJ1-4; D not certain. The CDR3 loop spans 17 amino acids. Germline CDR1 SGHAT, CDR2 FQNNGV. V was shortened by 5 bases and J by 7 bases, with 23 bases between the two germline ends. CDR3 protein: CASSPLSGMVGGEKLFF. The CDR3 coding sequence is TGTGCCAGCAGCCCACTATCCGGCATGGTGGGAGGTGAAAAACTGTTTTTT.

This clonotype appeared a few times. The rearrangement links TRBV13 to TRBJ2-7, with TRBD2 matching over 10 bases. V was pared by 5 bases and J by 4 bases, with 11 bases of the junction left unmatched. CDR3 length equals 16 residues. Germline assignment: CDR1 PRHDT and CDR2 FYEKMQ (reference sequence). The CDR3 spells CASSAQTSGSLYEQYF. CDR3 DNA: TGTGCCAGCAGCGCACAGACTAGCGGGTCCTTGTACGAGCAGTACTTC.

Only a few counts were recorded for this clonotype. The rearrangement links TRBV28 to TRBJ2-7, with D perhaps TRBD1 (5 bases). The CDR3 totals 13 residues. Trimming cost V 3 bases and J 7 bases, with 13 bases left between them. CDR1 is MDHEN, CDR2 SYDVKM, per germline. The CDR3 here is CASSLQGSGEQYF. The CDR3 nucleotides are TGTGCCAGCAGTTTGCAGGGATCTGGGGAGCAGTACTTC.

This clonotype was observed a few times. V usage is TRBV9 and J usage is TRBJ2-1, with TRBD2 identical over 10 bases. V lost 0 bases and J lost 10; bases outside the gene matches: 10. The CDR3 sequence is 16 residues long. Germline V gives CDR1 SGDLS, CDR2 YYNGEE. Here the CDR3 DNA reads TGTGCCAGCAGCGTAGACCCTAGCGGGAGCTCTAGGGAGCAGTTCTTC. Its protein is CASSVDPSGSSREQFF.

The rearrangement uses TRBV4-1 and TRBJ2-3; TRBD2 agrees at 11 bases. Trimming removed 0 bases from V and 4 bases from J; junction bases left unmatched: 6. Germline lookup yields CDR1 MGHRA and CDR2 YSYEKL. The CDR3 has 17 residues. In nucleotides, the CDR3 is TGCGCCAGCAGCCAAGATAGACTAGCGGGGACCCCAGATACGCAGTATTTT. This encodes CASSQDRLAGTPDTQYF.

This clonotype showed up many times. V is TRBV6-4 and J is TRBJ2-1; tentatively, D is TRBD1 (5 bases). Per the germline V gene, CDR1 is MRHNA and CDR2 is SNTAGT. Deletions cut 4 bases from V and 8 bases from J, with 12 bases between. The CDR3 is 13 residues long. The CDR3, as DNA: TGTGCCAGCAGTGTGGGCAGGGCCTATGAGCAGTTCTTC. Residues: CASSVGRAYEQFF.

J is TRBJ1-5 and V is TRBV12-3 or TRBV12-4, with 11 nucleotides matching TRBD1. The V and J ends lost 5 bases and 7 bases, in that order; junction bases with no gene match: 10. The CDR3 contains 16 residues. The CDR3 reads CASSQGTGGRRQPQHF. For the CDR3, the DNA is TGTGCCAGCAGTCAAGGGACAGGGGGTCGGCGACAGCCCCAGCATTTT.

This clonotype was picked up a small number of times. This chain joins TRBV28 and TRBJ1-2; possible D gene TRBD1, 5 bases. CDR3 length: 13 residues. Germline V lookup: CDR1 MDHEN, CDR2 SYDVKM. Trimming removed 8 bases at V and 8 bases at J, with 18 bases between. CDR3 loop: CASCIQQEPGYTF. CDR3 DNA: TGTGCCAGCTGTATCCAACAGGAGCCCGGCTACACCTTC.

The chain uses TRBV29-1 and TRBJ2-6; 7 nucleotides match TRBD1. Germline CDR1 and CDR2: SQVTM and ANQGSEA. The trim removed 6 bases at V and 2 bases at J, leaving 1 base unmatched. The CDR3 is 13 residues long. Written as DNA, the CDR3 is TGCAGCGTCACAGGGGCTGGGGCCAACGTCCTGACTTTC. This codes for CSVTGAGANVLTF.

This rearrangement joins TRBV21-1 to TRBJ2-1; whether TRBD2, the table's D call, matches the DNA was not checked. TRBV21-1 has pseudogene status. CDR3 size: 14 residues. Here the CDR3 reads CASSSPSGDGEQFF. The CDR3 nucleotides are TGTGCCAGCAGCAGTCCCAGCGGGGATGGTGAGCAGTTCTTC.

In its sample, this clonotype was seen many times. The chain couples TRBV5-5 to TRBJ2-3; 12 bases match TRBD2. Looked up from germline, CDR1 is SGHKS and CDR2 is YYEKEE (reference sequence). V was pared by 6 bases and J by 0 bases, with 14 bases of the junction left unmatched. The CDR3 is 19 amino acids. For the CDR3, the DNA is TGTGCCAGCAACGATAAGGCCGGGACTAGCGGGTCGAGCACAGATACGCAGTATTTT. Its protein is CASNDKAGTSGSSTDTQYF. The full variable domain, rest sourced from reference TRBV5-5 and TRBJ2-3, is DAGVTQSPTHLIKTRGQQVTLRCSPISGHKSVSWYQQVLGQGPQFIFQYYEKEERGRGNFPDRFSARQFPNYSSELNVNALLLGDSALYLCASNDKAGTSGSSTDTQYFGPGTRLTVL.

This clonotype was seen many times. The J gene is TRBJ2-7, the V gene TRBV7-2; the match to TRBD2 covers 14 bases. V lost 1 base, J lost 5 bases, and 4 bases stayed unmatched. In germline, CDR1 is SGHTA, CDR2 FQGNSA. The CDR3 totals 16 residues. As DNA, the CDR3 is TGTGCCAGCAGCTTAGAGGGGACTAGCGGGAGCCACGAGCAGTACTTC. This translates into CASSLEGTSGSHEQYF.